This T cell receptor beta chain derives from a study of metastatic and nonmetastatic thyroid tumors. The germline V gene has CDR1 MNHEY and CDR2 SVGAGI. Trimming at V came to 2 bases and at J to 1 base, leaving 1 base not matched to a gene. This CDR3 contains 15 residues. In the study's own analysis: Between-group CDR3 differences, defined by clinicopathological status, yielded a distant-metastasis classifier for papillary thyroid cancer. TCRdb ran MiXCR on the PCR reads. V and J calls and clone size were set by TCRdb, not the authors. In the table there are 15,000 to 20,000 clones, more than 25% of which are singletons. No treatment had been given to any patient before thyroid surgery.

The source is a female donor with papillary thyroid cancer or a benign thyroid nodule (not recorded which). Some clones in this sample may be carry-over from other donors' samples. Material for sequencing was tumor tissue. This chain joins TRBV6-5 and TRBJ2-2, with 7 positions matching TRBD1. For the CDR3, the DNA is TGTGCCAGCAGTTACGGGACAGTGAACACCGGGGAGCTGTTTTTT. It translates to CASSYGTVNTGELFF.